This record concerns one T cell receptor beta chain sequence. Seattle cases were enrolled at active infection and followed longitudinally. The data derive from a study of blood T cell repertoires in COVID-19. Study summary: T cells, B-cell-depleted T cells, or PBMCs supplied cDNA or gDNA.

Original handling: Scientists estimated how many nucleated cells there were by amplifying reference gene primers. Method: immunoSEQ multiplex PCR; TCRdb's copy keeps in-frame clones and lacks some. V, J and clone size were drawn from that table, and D and trimming were deduced from the DNA. The sample has some 180,000 clones; roughly 76% are singletons. Unmatched junction bases numbered 8, after V lost 4 bases and J lost 10 bases. CDR3 length: 15 amino acids. Germline V CDR1 and CDR2: SGHRS, YFSETQ. Sequenced sample: peripheral blood. The sequence was collected from a woman aged 35 to 49 with COVID-19, enrolled during active disease. The chain uses TRBV5-1 and TRBJ2-1, with TRBD2 matching 13 bases. CDR3 DNA sequence: TGCGCCAGCAGCCCCGGGACTAGCGGGACCCTAGAGCAGTTCTTC. Its protein is CASSPGTSGTLEQFF.